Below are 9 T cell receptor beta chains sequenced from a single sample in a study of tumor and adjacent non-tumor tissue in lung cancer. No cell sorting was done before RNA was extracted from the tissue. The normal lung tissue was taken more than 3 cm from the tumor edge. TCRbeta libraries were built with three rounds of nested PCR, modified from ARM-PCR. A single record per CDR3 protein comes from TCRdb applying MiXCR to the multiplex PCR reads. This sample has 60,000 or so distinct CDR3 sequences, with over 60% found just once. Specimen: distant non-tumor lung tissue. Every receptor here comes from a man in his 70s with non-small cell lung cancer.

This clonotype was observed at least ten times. The CDR3 reads CASSLDRSTGELFF. Here the CDR3 DNA reads TGTGCCAGCAGCTTAGACAGATCCACCGGGGAGCTGTTTTTT. The chain carries TRBV7-3 and TRBJ2-2; weak D call: TRBD1 (5 bases). V was cut by 2 bases and J by 4 bases, with 8 bases left in between. The germline CDR1 and CDR2 sequences are SGHTA and FQGTGA. CDR3 size: 14 residues. Drawing the rest from reference TRBV7-3 and TRBJ2-2, the complete variable domain is GAGVSQTPSNKVTEKGKYVELRCDPISGHTALYWYRQSLGQGPEFLIYFQGTGAADDSGLPNDRFFAVRPEGSVSTLKIQRTERGDSAVYLCASSLDRSTGELFFGEGSRLTVL.

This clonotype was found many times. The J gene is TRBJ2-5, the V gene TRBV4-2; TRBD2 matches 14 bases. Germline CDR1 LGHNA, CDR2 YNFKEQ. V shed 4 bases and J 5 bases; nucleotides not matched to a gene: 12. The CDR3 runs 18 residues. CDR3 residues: CASSPGTSGRGLSETQYF. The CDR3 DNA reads TGTGCCAGCAGCCCTGGGACTAGCGGGAGAGGCTTATCTGAGACCCAGTACTTC.

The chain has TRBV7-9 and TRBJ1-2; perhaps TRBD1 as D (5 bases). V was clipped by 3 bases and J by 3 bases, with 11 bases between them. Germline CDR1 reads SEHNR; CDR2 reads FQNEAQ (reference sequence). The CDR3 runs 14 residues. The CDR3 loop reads CASSLTVTDYGYTF. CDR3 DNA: TGTGCCAGCAGCTTGACAGTCACAGACTATGGCTACACCTTC.

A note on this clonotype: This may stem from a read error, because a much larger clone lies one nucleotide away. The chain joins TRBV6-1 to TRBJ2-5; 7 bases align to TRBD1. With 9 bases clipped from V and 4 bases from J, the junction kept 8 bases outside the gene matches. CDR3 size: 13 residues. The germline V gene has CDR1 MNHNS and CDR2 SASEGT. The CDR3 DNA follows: TGTGCCAGAGGGCACAGGGGTTTAGAGACCCAGTACTTC. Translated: CARGHRGLETQYF.

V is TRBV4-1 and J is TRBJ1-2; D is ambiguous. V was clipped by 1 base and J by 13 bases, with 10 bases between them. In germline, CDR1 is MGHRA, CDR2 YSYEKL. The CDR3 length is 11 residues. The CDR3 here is CASSQGVSCTF. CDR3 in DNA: TGCGCCAGCAGCCAAGGGGTGAGCTGCACCTTC.

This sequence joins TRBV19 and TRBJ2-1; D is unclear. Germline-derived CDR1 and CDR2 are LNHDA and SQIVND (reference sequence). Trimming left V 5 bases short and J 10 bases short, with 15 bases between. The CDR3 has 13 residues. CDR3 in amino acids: CASSLNYLDEQFF. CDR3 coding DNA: TGTGCCAGTAGTCTCAACTATCTTGACGAGCAGTTCTTC.

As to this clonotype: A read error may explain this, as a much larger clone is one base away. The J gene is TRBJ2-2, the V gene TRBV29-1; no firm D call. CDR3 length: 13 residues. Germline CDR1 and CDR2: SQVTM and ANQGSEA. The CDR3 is CSVGLLNTWELFF. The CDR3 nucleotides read TGCAGCGTTGGTCTGCTGAACACCTGGGAGCTGTTTTTT.

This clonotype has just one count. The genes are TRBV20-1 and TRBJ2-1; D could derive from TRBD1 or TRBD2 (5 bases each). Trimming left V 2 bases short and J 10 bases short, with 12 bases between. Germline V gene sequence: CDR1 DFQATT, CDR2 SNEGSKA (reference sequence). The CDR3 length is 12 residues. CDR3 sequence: CSARYKGPEQFF. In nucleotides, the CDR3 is TGCAGTGCTAGATATAAGGGACCCGAGCAGTTCTTC.

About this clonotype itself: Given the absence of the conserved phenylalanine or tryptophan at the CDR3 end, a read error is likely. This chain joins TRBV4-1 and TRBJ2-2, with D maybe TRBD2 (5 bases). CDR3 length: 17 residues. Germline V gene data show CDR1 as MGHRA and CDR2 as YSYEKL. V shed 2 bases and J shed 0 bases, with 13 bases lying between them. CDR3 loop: CASSQYREGTNTGELFL. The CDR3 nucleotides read TGCGCCAGCAGCCAATATCGAGAGGGTACGAACACCGGGGAGCTGTTTCTT.